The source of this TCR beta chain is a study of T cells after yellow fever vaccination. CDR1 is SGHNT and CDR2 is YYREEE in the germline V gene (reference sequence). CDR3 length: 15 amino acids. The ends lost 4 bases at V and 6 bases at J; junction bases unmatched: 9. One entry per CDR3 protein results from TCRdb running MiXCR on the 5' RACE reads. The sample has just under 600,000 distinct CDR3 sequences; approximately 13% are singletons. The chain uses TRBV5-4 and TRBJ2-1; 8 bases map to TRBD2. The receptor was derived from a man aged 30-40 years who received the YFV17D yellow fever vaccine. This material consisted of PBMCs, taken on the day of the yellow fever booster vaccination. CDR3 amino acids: CASSAPGTSFNEQFF. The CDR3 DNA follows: TGTGCCAGCAGCGCCCCCGGGACTAGTTTCAATGAGCAGTTCTTC.